The following is a T cell receptor (beta chain) sequence with its context. Its specificity is not known. V was shortened by 6 bases and J by 3 bases, with 10 bases between the two germline ends. CDR1 and CDR2 (germline): MNHEY, SMNVEV (reference sequence). The CDR3 runs 13 residues. Positive CCR7 selection of CD45RO-negative cells yielded the naive CD8 cells, and terminally differentiated effector memory CD45RA+ cells were excluded. This sample was included in a study of shared clonotypes between healthy human individuals. Genomic DNA from each subset was divided evenly over several immunoSEQ plates. Sequenced by immunoSEQ multiplex PCR; TCRdb stores in-frame clones only, minus some. Of 2 million to 2.5 million clones listed, about 95% are singletons. Points from the study as a whole: Genetic and exposure-history diversity was limited by the small donor number.

The sequencing sample was made of naive CD8+ T cells sorted from blood. The TCR originated in a young man in good health. The V gene is TRBV27, the J gene TRBJ2-3, with D hard to call. The CDR3 nucleotides read TGTGCCAGCAGCTCCCCGTGGACAGATACGCAGTATTTT. It yields the protein CASSSPWTDTQYF.